The rows below give T cell receptor beta chains drawn from one sample of a study of Ad26.COV2.S vaccination and SARS-CoV-2 variants. The method was immunoSEQ multiplex PCR; TCRdb's version includes in-frame clones alone and lacks a portion of them. Of 300,000 to 400,000 clones listed, 80% to 90% are singletons. This specimen consisted of peripheral blood, obtained in a trial of Ad26.COV2.S vaccine versus placebo. The origin of the receptors is a person between 18 and 60 years old who received the Ad26.COV2.S COVID-19 vaccine or a placebo. The conserved cysteine and the conserved F or W are not part of the CDR3 here. Fields, in order: V gene, clone size, CDR3 protein. Not all rows give a size; the values are once, few, many and, for expanded clones, a class.

v_call: TRBV6-5
clone_size: -
cdr3_aa: ASSSDGWNTEAF

v_call: TRBV19
clone_size: -
cdr3_aa: ASSTRQGDNEQF

v_call: TRBV11-2
clone_size: -
cdr3_aa: ASSLTGQGANEQF

v_call: TRBV19
clone_size: -
cdr3_aa: ASRDRGSSYNEQF

v_call: TRBV28
clone_size: -
cdr3_aa: ASSSPGQGSSYEQY

v_call: TRBV4-3
clone_size: -
cdr3_aa: ASSQDSRETQY

v_call: TRBV5-6
clone_size: -
cdr3_aa: ASSLIAVDNSPLH

v_call: TRBV7-2
clone_size: -
cdr3_aa: ASSLPSSGVDEQF

v_call: TRBV6-5
clone_size: -
cdr3_aa: ATWGGSYEQY

v_call: TRBV24-1
clone_size: -
cdr3_aa: ATSAGGHTGELF

v_call: TRBV15
clone_size: few
cdr3_aa: ATSRDGFGELF

v_call: TRBV4-3
clone_size: -
cdr3_aa: ASSQDLGVAYNEQF

v_call: TRBV30
clone_size: -
cdr3_aa: AWSTPGIRDQPQH

v_call: TRBV28
clone_size: -
cdr3_aa: ASSKGTVGYT

v_call: TRBV7-2
clone_size: -
cdr3_aa: ASSPSGGPEAF

v_call: TRBV7-9
clone_size: -
cdr3_aa: ASSLLTGTKDGYT

v_call: TRBV6-5
clone_size: -
cdr3_aa: ASQSGIGETQY

v_call: TRBV27
clone_size: few
cdr3_aa: ASRRLDTEAF

v_call: TRBV7-9
clone_size: -
cdr3_aa: ASSRFGGGTGNTIY

v_call: TRBV4-1
clone_size: -
cdr3_aa: ASSPPAARNYEQY

v_call: TRBV4-1
clone_size: -
cdr3_aa: ASSPGTSGGAAKNIQY

v_call: TRBV25-1
clone_size: -
cdr3_aa: ASTRDPYNEQF

v_call: TRBV30
clone_size: once
cdr3_aa: AWSVLRTSGRRTGELF

v_call: TRBV28
clone_size: -
cdr3_aa: ASSGTWVSQLDEQY

v_call: TRBV6-4
clone_size: few
cdr3_aa: ASSERTGGADTQY

v_call: TRBV3-1/TRBV3-2
clone_size: -
cdr3_aa: ASSQQGSNQPQH

v_call: TRBV6-6
clone_size: -
cdr3_aa: ASRFSRTGNTEAF

v_call: TRBV7-9
clone_size: -
cdr3_aa: ASSPTDRDGGKLF

v_call: TRBV5-1
clone_size: -
cdr3_aa: ASSLGARTNTEAF

v_call: TRBV11-2
clone_size: once
cdr3_aa: ASSLGFLAGVAGELF

v_call: TRBV12-3/TRBV12-4
clone_size: -
cdr3_aa: ASSFSIRAPLH

v_call: TRBV5-1
clone_size: -
cdr3_aa: ASSLAASYEQY